What follows are 27 T cell receptor beta chains derived from one specimen sequenced in a study of shared clonotypes between healthy human individuals. Assay used: immunoSEQ multiplex PCR; TCRdb lists only in-frame clones, some missing. Of approximately 500,000 clones listed, around 74% are singletons. The sequencing sample was made of PBMCs. All receptors derive from a woman aged 40 to 50 in good health. Some clones in this sample may be carry-over from other donors' samples.

The V call is TRBV19, the J call TRBJ1-5; D remains unclear. Trimming took off 3 bases at V and 4 bases at J, with 10 bases between the two ends. Germline V CDR1 and CDR2: LNHDA, SQIVND (reference sequence). The CDR3 is 14 amino acids. The CDR3 loop is CASSMAGLNQPQHF. CDR3 sequence (DNA): TGTGCCAGTAGTATGGCAGGCCTGAATCAGCCCCAGCATTTT.

V gene TRBV11-3 combines with J gene TRBJ1-3; 7 bases agree with TRBD1. The CDR3 extends over 14 amino acids. With 6 bases clipped from V and 1 base from J, the junction kept 3 bases outside the gene matches. Per the germline V gene, CDR1 is SGHNT and CDR2 is YENEEA. The CDR3 here is CASSDRASGNTIYF. CDR3 in DNA: TGTGCCAGCAGTGACAGGGCTTCTGGAAACACCATATATTTT.

This clone was seen only a few times. Other DNA sequences in the same sample also yield this CDR3. V and J are TRBV19 and TRBJ1-1; 8 nucleotides line up with TRBD1. CDR3 length equals 12 residues. The junction had 1 base not matched to a gene; V was cut back by 9 bases and J by 1 base. Germline assignment: CDR1 LNHDA and CDR2 SQIVND (reference sequence). This CDR3 is CASGTGNTEAFF. CDR3 in DNA: TGTGCCAGCGGGACAGGGAACACTGAAGCTTTCTTT.

V and J are TRBV7-8 and TRBJ1-1; D gene uncertain. The germline V gene encodes CDR1 SGHVS and CDR2 FQNEAQ. The CDR3 has 15 amino acids. Trimming stripped 5 bases from V and 4 bases from J, with 17 bases between. CDR3 protein: CASSLDPKGFTEAFF. Written as DNA, the CDR3 is TGTGCCAGCAGCCTGGACCCCAAGGGCTTCACTGAAGCTTTCTTT.

V and J are TRBV10-3 and TRBJ2-1; the D is unclear. CDR1 and CDR2 from the germline V gene are ENHRY and SYGVKD. This CDR3 is built from 14 residues. V lost 0 bases, J lost 0 bases, and 3 bases lay in between. This CDR3 is CAISESSSYNEQFF. The CDR3 DNA follows: TGTGCCATCAGTGAGTCTAGCTCCTACAATGAGCAGTTCTTC.

The CDR3 protein is CASTRVQAGELFF. CDR3 coding DNA: TGTGCCAGCACCCGCGTTCAGGCCGGGGAGCTGTTTTTT. The chain is built from TRBV2 and TRBJ2-2; no definite D call. CDR1 is SNHLY and CDR2 is FYNNEI in the germline V gene. V lost 7 bases and J lost 6, with 12 bases in between. The CDR3 runs 13 residues.

With respect to this clone: A read error may produce the germline difference seen at one junction end. V usage is TRBV30 and J usage is TRBJ1-2, with 10 bases that match TRBD1. Germline V lookup: CDR1 GTSNPN, CDR2 SVGIG (reference sequence). CDR3 length: 12 amino acids. The CDR3 loop reads CAWRDTPGQGPF. In DNA form, the CDR3 reads TGTGCCTGGAGAGACACCCCGGGACAGGGGCCCTTC.

The chain uses TRBV29-1 and TRBJ2-3; tentatively, D is TRBD2 (5 bases). The length of the CDR3 is 13 residues. V lost 6 bases to trimming and J lost 2 bases, with 12 bases between them. Germline values: CDR1 SQVTM, CDR2 ANQGSEA. CDR3 DNA sequence: TGCAGCGTGACCTTGGAGGCCACAGATACGCAGTATTTT. Translating gives CSVTLEATDTQYF.

The rearrangement links TRBV18 to TRBJ2-7, with 8 bases that match TRBD1. Trimming at V came to 6 bases and at J to 7 bases, leaving 17 bases not matched to a gene. CDR1 is KGHSH, CDR2 LQKENI, per germline. CDR3 length: 16 residues. The CDR3 loop is CASSLIEPGTGGEQYF. CDR3 bases: TGTGCCAGCTCGCTTATCGAACCCGGGACAGGCGGGGAGCAGTACTTC.

V gene TRBV27 combines with J gene TRBJ2-1; D assignment may be TRBD1 or TRBD2 (5 bases each). The germline V gene encodes CDR1 MNHEY and CDR2 SMNVEV (reference sequence). V lost 8 bases, J lost 3 bases, and 11 bases lay in between. The CDR3 totals 13 residues. For the CDR3, the DNA is TGTGCCAGCTCCAGGGACGGCTACAATGAGCAGTTCTTC. This sequence encodes CASSRDGYNEQFF.

The chain has TRBV7-9 and TRBJ1-6; 9 positions match TRBD1. Germline loops: CDR1 SEHNR, CDR2 FQNEAQ (reference sequence). The junction had 8 bases not matched to a gene; V was cut back by 5 bases and J by 9 bases. The CDR3 consists of 15 residues. CDR3 in amino acids: CASSRGDRGVSPLHF. The CDR3 DNA follows: TGTGCCAGCAGCCGGGGCGACAGGGGGGTTTCACCCCTCCACTTT.

The CDR3 region has the DNA TGCGCCAGCAGCTTGGGACAGAAGGACTATGGCTACACCTTC. This translates into CASSLGQKDYGYTF. The gene calls are TRBV5-1 and TRBJ1-2; D possibly corresponds to TRBD1 (5 bases). There are 14 residues in the CDR3. Germline CDR1 and CDR2: SGHRS and YFSETQ. V was trimmed by 0 bases and J by 3 bases, leaving 9 bases between them.

The chain uses TRBV27 and TRBJ1-1; D is possibly TRBD1 (5 bases). Trimming cost V 6 bases and J 5 bases, with 25 bases left between them. The CDR3 contains 17 residues. Per the germline V gene, CDR1 is MNHEY and CDR2 is SMNVEV (reference sequence). CDR3 loop: CASSRIGGGGRRTEAFF. The CDR3 bases are TGTGCCAGCAGCCGCATTGGCGGGGGAGGGCGCCGGACTGAAGCTTTCTTT.

There are a few counts of this clone. This CDR3 reads CASSLRGGRSNQPQHF. The CDR3 DNA reads TGTGCCAGCAGCTTGCGGGGAGGCCGTAGCAATCAGCCCCAGCATTTT. The V gene is TRBV5-6, the J gene TRBJ1-5; D ambiguous. The CDR3 length is 16 residues. From germline, CDR1 is SGHDT and CDR2 YYEEEE. V lost 1 base to trimming and J lost 0 bases, with 11 bases between them.

This chain links TRBV5-1 with TRBJ1-3; D is undetermined. Germline V gene data show CDR1 as SGHRS and CDR2 as YFSETQ. This CDR3 contains 16 residues. V lost 3 bases to trimming and J lost 4 bases, with 17 bases between them. The CDR3 here is CASSSTPGSPGNTIYF. In nucleotides, the CDR3 is TGCGCCAGCAGCTCAACTCCCGGGAGTCCCGGAAACACCATATATTTT.

The V and J genes are TRBV5-1 and TRBJ1-1; D gene ambiguous. There are 14 residues in the CDR3. CDR1 and CDR2 (germline): SGHRS, YFSETQ. V lost 4 bases and J 1 base, leaving 11 bases between the germline ends. The CDR3 loop is CASSTTAGNTEAFF. The CDR3 DNA follows: TGCGCCAGCAGCACTACAGCAGGGAACACTGAAGCTTTCTTT.

A note on this clone: Other DNA sequences in this sample translate to the same CDR3. The chain is built from TRBV2 and TRBJ2-5; possibly TRBD2 for D (5 bases). The CDR3 is made up of 14 amino acids. V was pared by 9 bases and J by 2 bases, with 16 bases between. Germline assignment: CDR1 SNHLY and CDR2 FYNNEI. Written as DNA, the CDR3 is TGTGCCAGTAGGCCGGGAACCAAACAAGAGACCCAGTACTTC. Residues: CASRPGTKQETQYF.

This clone turned up a few times. The V gene is TRBV29-1, the J gene TRBJ1-1; D perhaps matches TRBD1 (6 bases). Germline V gene data show CDR1 as SQVTM and CDR2 as ANQGSEA. The CDR3 consists of 12 residues. V gave up 7 bases and J gave up 0 bases, with 9 bases separating them. CDR3 amino acids: CSGAGVNTEAFF. CDR3 coding DNA: TGCAGCGGGGCAGGGGTGAACACTGAAGCTTTCTTT.

This clone is a singleton in its sample. The rearrangement joins TRBV18 to TRBJ2-2, with TRBD1 as a possible D gene (6 bases). The CDR3 has 16 amino acids. CDR1 KGHSH and CDR2 LQKENI come from the germline V gene. V lost 3 bases and J 1 base, leaving 12 bases between the germline ends. The CDR3 here is CASSPSRDMNTGELFF. In DNA form, the CDR3 reads TGTGCCAGCTCACCTAGCCGGGACATGAACACCGGGGAGCTGTTTTTT.

The chain carries TRBV6-4 and TRBJ2-3, with TRBD1 as a possible D gene (6 bases). CDR1 MRHNA and CDR2 SNTAGT come from the germline V gene. V lost 2 bases and J lost 2, with 11 bases in between. The CDR3 runs to 15 residues. The CDR3 bases are TGTGCCAGCAGTGACGGGGGCAGCCCCACAGATACGCAGTATTTT. Translated, it gives CASSDGGSPTDTQYF.

This clone appeared once. The gene calls are TRBV5-4 and TRBJ2-3; a weak D match, TRBD2 (6 bases). The CDR3 extends over 15 amino acids. V lost 8 bases to trimming and J lost 1 base, with 17 bases between them. Germline assignment: CDR1 SGHNT and CDR2 YYREEE (reference sequence). CDR3 DNA sequence: TGTGCCAGTTTTTCTAGGGAGGCGGGCACAGATACGCAGTATTTT. Its protein is CASFSREAGTDTQYF.

This chain connects TRBV7-8 to TRBJ1-1, with TRBD1 matching over 7 bases. The CDR3 loop spans 14 amino acids. In germline, CDR1 is SGHVS, CDR2 FQNEAQ. V dropped 6 bases and J dropped 4; count of bases not matched to a gene: 8. CDR3 nucleotide sequence: TGTGCCAGCAGGAGACAGGGCGAGGGCACTGAAGCTTTCTTT. Its translation: CASRRQGEGTEAFF.

The chain is built from TRBV28 and TRBJ2-1; the D gene is possibly TRBD2 (5 bases). The germline V gene has CDR1 MDHEN and CDR2 SYDVKM. This CDR3 region has 15 residues. The V end was cut by 6 bases, the J end by 1 base, with 13 bases between. As DNA, the CDR3 is TGTGCCAGCAGCACTACCGGGATTTCCTACAATGAGCAGTTCTTC. Amino acids: CASSTTGISYNEQFF. Using reference TRBV28 and TRBJ2-1 for the parts outside the CDR3, the full variable domain is DVKVTQSSRYLVKRTGEKVFLECVQDMDHENMFWYRQDPGLGLRLIYFSYDVKMKEKGDIPEGYSVSREKKERFSLILESASTNQTSMYLCASSTTGISYNEQFFGPGTRLTVL.

About this clone: Other DNA sequences in the sample encode the same CDR3. The V call is TRBV18, the J call TRBJ1-1; maybe TRBD1 (6 bases). Germline CDR1 is KGHSH and CDR2 is LQKENI. Trimming pared 2 bases from V and 3 bases from J, leaving 10 bases between. The CDR3 is made up of 14 amino acids. The CDR3 DNA sequence: TGTGCCAGCTCACCAGGGGGCAGGGACACTGAAGCTTTCTTT. Translation gives CASSPGGRDTEAFF.

The chain combines TRBV5-4 with TRBJ2-3; TRBD1 is a possible D gene (5 bases). Per the germline V gene, CDR1 is SGHNT and CDR2 is YYREEE (reference sequence). V was shortened by 10 bases and J by 0 bases, with 15 bases between the two germline ends. This CDR3 is 14 amino acids long. CDR3 DNA: TGTGCCCAAGCAGACAGACCTAGCACAGATACGCAGTATTTT. It is translated as CAQADRPSTDTQYF.

V usage is TRBV2 and J usage is TRBJ2-5; the D is unclear. The DNA end favors TRBJ2-7, so the J call may be wrong. The CDR3 is 15 residues long. In germline, CDR1 is SNHLY, CDR2 FYNNEI. This CDR3 is CASTASREVVHEQYF. CDR3 DNA sequence: TGTGCCAGCACGGCAAGTCGTGAGGTCGTGCACGAGCAGTACTTC.

In this sample, this clone turned up once. The rearrangement joins TRBV7-3 to TRBJ1-1, with unresolved D. V gave up 3 bases and J gave up 1 base, with 6 bases separating them. Per the germline V gene, CDR1 is SGHTA and CDR2 is FQGTGA. The CDR3 totals 13 residues. Here the CDR3 reads CASSFDWNTEAFF. The CDR3 bases are TGTGCCAGCAGCTTTGACTGGAACACTGAAGCTTTCTTT.